This T cell receptor (beta chain) comes out of a study of cytomegalovirus exposure and HLA in healthy donors. Study in general: An early data release held 70 million to 90 million unique TCRs from HLA-typed donors.

V trimming: 0 bases; J trimming: 8 bases; junction bases outside the gene matches: 7. This CDR3 has 15 amino acids. Germline CDR1 and CDR2: SGDLS and YYNGEE. This clone was counted a few times. What it recognizes is unknown. General study results and limits: In a later analysis, an Asian-associated ancestry cluster reportedly showed fewer N-insertions than the roughly 650-donor mean. A previous analysis found most TCR beta V segments productive roughly 87% or roughly 30% of the time.

The PCR had 60 Vbeta and 13 Jbeta primers. This table comes from immunoSEQ multiplex PCR, and its TCRdb copy is limited to in-frame clones, with some not included. The sample records fewer than 150,000 clones, over 60% being singletons. The sequence came from a man aged 40-49 years in good health and CMV-seropositive. What was sequenced was PBMCs. The chain carries TRBV9 and TRBJ1-2; 10 bases align to TRBD1. CDR3 region: CASSVAGTGVRGYTF. The CDR3, as DNA: TGTGCCAGCAGCGTAGCAGGGACAGGGGTTCGAGGCTACACCTTC.